This T cell receptor (beta chain) is drawn from a study of identical twins. The CDR3 consists of 15 residues. In germline, CDR1 is MGHRA, CDR2 YSYEKL. The V gene lost 1 base and the J gene lost 2 bases, with 11 bases spanning the gap. Unique molecular identifiers were present on the cDNA, which also gained a universal primer site by template switching. Each CDR3 protein gets one entry after TCRdb re-called the 5' RACE reads with MiXCR. The table lists more than 1.5 million distinct CDR3 sequences, about 30% of them singletons. With regard to this clonotype: Its cognate antigen is unknown.

The study, taken as a whole, reports: Excess low generation probability was seen in twin-shared out-of-frame alpha sequences. The study reached conclusions through statistical analysis that was cross-sectional, not following the same donors.

This receptor was obtained from a newborn girl in good health. The chain has TRBV4-1 and TRBJ2-5; D remains ambiguous. The sequenced sample consisted of cord blood. CDR3 sequence: CASSQAQSTQETQYF. CDR3 sequence (DNA): TGCGCCAGCAGCCAAGCCCAGTCTACTCAAGAGACCCAGTACTTC.